This T cell receptor (beta chain) is drawn from a study of blood T cell repertoires in COVID-19. TCRdb keeps only in-frame clones here, not all; method: immunoSEQ multiplex PCR. The table records about 50,000 clones, about 88% of them present only once. There are 14 residues in the CDR3. V was pared by 5 bases and J by 5 bases, with 9 bases of the junction left unmatched. Germline V gene data show CDR1 as LGHDT and CDR2 as YNNKEL (reference sequence). The TCR was taken from a man aged 35 to 55 with active COVID-19. Sequencing was carried out using peripheral blood. The chain employs TRBV3-1 (or the pseudogene TRBV3-2) and TRBJ2-7, with 7 bases that match TRBD2. The CDR3 bases are TGTGCCAGCAGCGAAGTTGCGGGAGTGGACGAGCAGTACTTC. This encodes CASSEVAGVDEQYF.